One and the same sample provided the 6 T cell receptor beta chains below, sequenced in a study of PD-1 blockade in classical Hodgkin lymphoma. The time point was: newly diagnosed, previously untreated cHL patient sample. CD4+ T cells were purified from thawed PBMCs by magnetic negative selection. Repertoires were generated with immunoSEQ multiplex PCR, while TCRdb's copy carries only in-frame clones and drops some. The sample has 15,000 to 17,000 clones, around 84% seen once. Sequenced sample: CD4+ T cells from blood. These receptors were collected from a human donor with classical Hodgkin lymphoma.

The chain joins TRBV7-3 to TRBJ2-7, with 9 positions matching TRBD2. The CDR3 runs 14 residues. The V segment lost 5 bases and the J segment 7 bases; nucleotides outside the gene matches: 9. Germline CDR1 SGHTA, CDR2 FQGTGA. The CDR3 region is CASSGVLAGTEQYF. CDR3 coding DNA: TGTGCCAGCAGCGGGGTGCTAGCGGGAACTGAGCAGTACTTC.

The chain is built from TRBV6-6 and TRBJ1-1; 8 nucleotides line up with TRBD1. CDR3 length: 14 residues. CDR1 and CDR2 (germline): MNHNY, SVGAGI (reference sequence). The V and J ends lost 5 bases and 5 bases, in that order; junction bases with no gene match: 7. Here the CDR3 reads CASSPPDRGTEAFF. The CDR3 bases are TGTGCCAGCAGTCCACCCGACAGGGGAACTGAAGCTTTCTTT.

The chain combines TRBV19 with TRBJ2-3, with 16 bases lining up with TRBD2. The CDR3 covers 20 residues. The J segment lost 2 bases and the V segment lost 5 bases, leaving 13 bases of the junction unmatched. In germline, CDR1 is LNHDA, CDR2 SQIVND (reference sequence). The CDR3 sequence is CASSSGLAGGYGANTDTQYF. In DNA form, the CDR3 reads TGTGCCAGTAGTTCGGGACTAGCGGGAGGGTATGGAGCAAACACAGATACGCAGTATTTT.

The chain has TRBV6-5 and TRBJ2-7; tentative D call: TRBD2 (5 bases). The CDR3 runs to 15 residues. Trimming stripped 7 bases from V and 1 base from J, with 17 bases between. The germline V gene encodes CDR1 MNHEY and CDR2 SVGAGI. The DNA for the CDR3 is TGTGCCAGCACCAACGTGGGGAGTGGTTCCTACGAGCAGTACTTC. Its protein product is CASTNVGSGSYEQYF.

This chain uses TRBV6-1 with TRBJ2-3; no clear D. The CDR3 has 15 amino acids. Germline CDR1 is MNHNS and CDR2 is SASEGT. The V and J ends lost 7 bases and 5 bases respectively, with 19 bases between them. CDR3 region: CASKPVQVSLDTQYF. The DNA of the CDR3 is TGTGCCAGCAAGCCGGTGCAAGTTTCCTTAGATACGCAGTATTTT.

This clone was recorded a few times. This chain joins TRBV28 and TRBJ1-3, with TRBD1 as a possible D gene (6 bases). In germline, CDR1 is MDHEN, CDR2 SYDVKM. This CDR3 has 15 amino acids. Trimming removed 6 bases from V and 0 bases from J, with 12 bases in between. The CDR3 nucleotides are TGTGCCAGCAGGGGGACACCCATCTCTGGAAACACCATATATTTT. This gives the protein CASRGTPISGNTIYF.